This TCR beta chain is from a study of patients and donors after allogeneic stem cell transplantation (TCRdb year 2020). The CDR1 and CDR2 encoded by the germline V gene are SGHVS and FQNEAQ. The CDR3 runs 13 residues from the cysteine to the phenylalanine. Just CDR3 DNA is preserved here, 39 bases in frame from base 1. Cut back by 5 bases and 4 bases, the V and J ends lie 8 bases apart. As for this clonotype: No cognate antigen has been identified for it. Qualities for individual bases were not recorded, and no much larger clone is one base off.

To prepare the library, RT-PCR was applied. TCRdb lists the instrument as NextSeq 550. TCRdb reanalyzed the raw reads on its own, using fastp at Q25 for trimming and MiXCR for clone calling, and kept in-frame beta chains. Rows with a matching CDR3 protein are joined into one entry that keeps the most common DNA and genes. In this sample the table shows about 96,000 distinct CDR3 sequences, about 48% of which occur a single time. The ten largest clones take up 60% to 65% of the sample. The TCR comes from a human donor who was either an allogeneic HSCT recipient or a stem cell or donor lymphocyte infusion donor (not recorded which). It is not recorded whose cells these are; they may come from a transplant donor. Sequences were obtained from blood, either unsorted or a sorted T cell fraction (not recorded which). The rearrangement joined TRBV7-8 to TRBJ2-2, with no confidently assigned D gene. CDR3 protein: CASSLGPTGELFF. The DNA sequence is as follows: TGTGCCAGCAGCCTTGGACCCACCGGGGAGCTGTTTTTT.